This TCR beta chain was found in a study of blood T cell repertoires in COVID-19. Overall study context: PBMCs, B-cell-depleted T cells, or T cells provided the cDNA or gDNA that made up the material.

The sample holds one count of this clone. Repertoires were generated with immunoSEQ multiplex PCR, while TCRdb's copy carries only in-frame clones and drops some. The table includes around 620,000 clones, more than 80% detected once. V shed 5 bases and J shed 5 bases, with 19 bases lying between them. The CDR3 extends over 15 amino acids. In germline, CDR1 is MRHNA, CDR2 SNTAGT. The chain couples TRBV6-4 to TRBJ2-7; a weak D match, TRBD1 (6 bases). The origin of this receptor is a woman under 30 with acute or convalescent COVID-19. Sequenced material: peripheral blood. The CDR3 bases are TGTGCCAGCAGTCCAAGGGGGTCCGGTGTAGACGAGCAGTACTTC. Encoded protein: CASSPRGSGVDEQYF.